This TCR beta chain originates from a study of T-cell reconstitution after alpha-beta-depleted transplantation in children. Overall study results and limits: The origin of alpha-beta T cells about two months after transplant was reportedly several hundred expanded graft clones. Surviving recipient cells, namely T cells and thymic progenitors, were the source of high day-60 TCRbeta diversity in some patients. T cells produced anew were the main source of T-cell counts and diversity one year after transplant.

The CDR3 length is 17 residues. Germline-derived CDR1 and CDR2 are SGHNT and YENEEA. This clonotype is a singleton in its sample. Its target is not known. A read error may account for a junction end that differs from germline. Unique molecular identifiers featured in how the TCRbeta library was prepared. Via MiXCR, TCRdb re-called the PCR reads, giving one row per CDR3 protein. The sample has about 310,000 distinct CDR3 sequences, roughly 25% seen once. Sequences were derived from PBMCs, mostly from graft donor cells, sampled 180 days after TCRalphabeta/CD19-depleted stem cell transplant. The V call is TRBV11-3, the J call TRBJ2-3; 9 positions agree with TRBD2. The clonotype comes from a male patient under 18 who had a stem cell transplant for acute lymphoblastic leukemia, so the T cells may come from the graft donor. In DNA form, the CDR3 reads TGTGCCAGCAGCTTGGGACTAGCCATGGCTAGCACAGATACGCAGTCTTTT. Translated: CASSLGLAMASTDTQSF.